This T cell receptor (beta chain) was identified during a study of T cell responses to AZD1222 COVID-19 vaccine. Using immunoSEQ multiplex PCR, the repertoire was profiled, and TCRdb retains in-frame clones only, with some absent. The table records under 120,000 clones, 92% of them present only once. Study-level points and caveats: In a largely white British group with more females than males, clonal diversity was possibly underestimated.

The germline gives CDR1 SGHDT, CDR2 YYEEEE. The CDR3 is 16 residues long. The J segment lost 2 bases and the V segment lost 5 bases, leaving 8 bases of the junction unmatched. As to this clone: Its antigen is currently unknown.

This receptor was identified in an adult in good health. The sample in question was peripheral blood, obtained on day 0 of AZD1222 vaccination. The chain links TRBV5-6 to TRBJ1-5; TRBD1 matches at 9 bases. The CDR3 sequence is CASSSGTGQGNQPQHF. The CDR3 DNA sequence: TGTGCCAGCAGTTCCGGGACAGGGCAAGGCAATCAGCCCCAGCATTTT.